This entry lists 29 T cell receptor beta chains sequenced from one sample in a study of Ad26.COV2.S vaccination and SARS-CoV-2 variants. Assay: immunoSEQ multiplex PCR; the TCRdb copy retains only in-frame clones and omits some. The repertoire holds 320,000 or so clones, with almost 90% as singletons. Stated treatment: about 20 received Ad26.COV2.S at low or high dose, single or two shots; several received placebo; per-sample allocation not given. Sampling happened 63 days after the first vaccine or placebo injection. The material was peripheral blood, obtained in a trial of Ad26.COV2.S vaccine versus placebo. These receptors all come from a person between 18 and 60 years old who received the Ad26.COV2.S COVID-19 vaccine or a placebo.

The V gene is TRBV19, the J gene TRBJ1-2, with D unresolved. The germline V gene encodes CDR1 LNHDA and CDR2 SQIVND (reference sequence). Trimming took off 0 bases at V and 2 bases at J, with 4 bases between the two ends. The CDR3 is 13 amino acids. The CDR3 spells CASSIDRNYGYTF. CDR3 in DNA: TGTGCCAGTAGTATAGACAGGAACTATGGCTACACCTTC.

This chain uses TRBV27 with TRBJ1-3; D not certain. The CDR3 consists of 13 residues. Germline values: CDR1 MNHEY, CDR2 SMNVEV (reference sequence). The V gene lost 4 bases and the J gene lost 3 bases, with 7 bases spanning the gap. CDR3 in DNA: TGTGCCAGCAGTTATGGGAATGGAAACACCATATATTTT. Translation gives CASSYGNGNTIYF.

The chain uses TRBV9 and TRBJ1-1; 12 nucleotides line up with TRBD1. V was pared by 0 bases and J by 5 bases, with 8 bases of the junction left unmatched. Germline V CDR1 and CDR2: SGDLS, YYNGEE. CDR3 length equals 17 residues. CDR3 bases: TGTGCCAGCAGCGTAGCTCCGGGACAGGGGGCCCGTACTGAAGCTTTCTTT. This encodes CASSVAPGQGARTEAFF.

This rearrangement joins TRBV10-3 to TRBJ1-3, with D unclear. The CDR3 runs to 16 residues. Trimming shortened V by 6 bases and J by 3 bases, and 18 bases separated the two germline ends. In germline, CDR1 is ENHRY, CDR2 SYGVKD. The CDR3 protein is CAISLNTRGDGNTIYF. CDR3 nucleotide sequence: TGTGCCATCAGCCTTAACACGAGAGGCGATGGAAACACCATATATTTT.

This chain links TRBV29-1 with TRBJ2-1; 9 positions agree with TRBD2. Germline-derived CDR1 and CDR2 are SQVTM and ANQGSEA. The CDR3 covers 15 residues. Trimming took 4 bases from V and 8 from J; bases not matched to a gene: 12. The CDR3: CSVGPGLAGLDEQFF. The CDR3 bases are TGCAGCGTTGGCCCGGGGCTAGCGGGATTGGATGAGCAGTTCTTC.

The gene calls are TRBV24-1 and TRBJ1-5, with D uncertain. The CDR3 is made up of 14 amino acids. The germline gives CDR1 KGHDR, CDR2 SFDVKD. Deletions cut 6 bases from V and 0 bases from J, with 8 bases between. The CDR3 sequence: CATSSAHSNQPQHF. CDR3 DNA sequence: TGTGCCACCAGTTCCGCCCATAGCAATCAGCCCCAGCATTTT.

The chain combines TRBV6-5 with TRBJ2-4, with a tentative D call TRBD2 (5 bases). From germline, CDR1 is MNHEY and CDR2 SVGAGI. The CDR3 spans 15 residues. V lost 6 bases and J lost 3, with 15 bases in between. The CDR3 DNA sequence: TGTGCCAGCAGACCACGGGGTTTAGGCAAAAACATTCAGTACTTC. This encodes CASRPRGLGKNIQYF.

The rearrangement uses TRBV6-2 or TRBV6-3 and TRBJ2-7; D may be TRBD1 or TRBD2 (5 bases each). The CDR3 length is 15 residues. Per germline, CDR1 MNHEY and CDR2 SVGEGT. The V and J ends lost 2 bases and 2 bases respectively, with 13 bases between them. CDR3 nucleotides: TGTGCCAGCAGTTACGGGGGACCCAATACCTACGAGCAGTACGTC. Translating it yields CASSYGGPNTYEQYV.

The chain is built from TRBV9 and TRBJ1-6; D is perhaps TRBD1 (6 bases). The CDR3 is made up of 14 amino acids. With 3 bases removed from V and 9 bases from J, the gap between germline ends came to 13 bases. The germline gives CDR1 SGDLS, CDR2 YYNGEE. DNA for the CDR3: TGTGCCAGCAGCGGGGAGGGGGTAGGTTCACCCCTCCACTTT. Encoded protein: CASSGEGVGSPLHF.

J is TRBJ2-2 and V is TRBV12-2; TRBD2, the table's D call, was not compared with the DNA. TRBV12-2 is annotated as a pseudogene. CDR3 size: 16 residues. The chain's CDR3 is CASRLRPTENTGELFF. Written as DNA, the CDR3 is TGTGCAAGTCGCTTAAGGCCGACTGAAAACACCGGGGAGCTGTTTTTT.

The V and J genes are TRBV24-1 and TRBJ1-5; 9 bases agree with TRBD1. The trim removed 7 bases at V and 5 bases at J, leaving 8 bases unmatched. CDR1 and CDR2 from the germline V gene are KGHDR and SFDVKD. The CDR3 runs to 15 residues. The CDR3 region is CATSPSGQGDQPQHF. The CDR3 DNA follows: TGTGCCACCAGCCCCTCGGGACAGGGTGATCAGCCCCAGCATTTT.

The chain employs TRBV3-1 (or the pseudogene TRBV3-2) and TRBJ2-1, with D possibly TRBD2 on 6 matching bases. The V gene's germline CDR1 is LGHDT and CDR2 YNNKEL (reference sequence). The CDR3 sequence is 14 residues long. V was clipped by 3 bases and J by 10 bases, with 16 bases between them. CDR3 region: CASSQGWAGLEQFF. The CDR3 bases are TGTGCCAGCAGCCAGGGGTGGGCGGGGCTGGAGCAGTTCTTC.

The rearrangement links TRBV7-2 to TRBJ2-1; TRBD1 aligns across 10 bases. Trimming removed 2 bases from V and 2 bases from J; junction bases left unmatched: 6. The CDR3 totals 17 residues. Germline assignment: CDR1 SGHTA and CDR2 FQGNSA. The CDR3 here is CASSLLGTGVPYNEQFF. CDR3 coding DNA: TGTGCCAGCAGCTTATTAGGGACAGGGGTGCCCTACAATGAGCAGTTCTTC.

This rearrangement joins TRBV6-2 or TRBV6-3 to TRBJ2-7; TRBD1 aligns across 8 bases. The CDR3 is 15 amino acids. The trim removed 5 bases at V and 7 bases at J, leaving 13 bases unmatched. Germline lookup yields CDR1 MNHEY and CDR2 SVGEGT. CDR3 DNA sequence: TGTGCCAGCAGTCCAGGAACCAGGGGGCGAAGGGAGCAGTACTTC. It encodes CASSPGTRGRREQYF.

The V and J genes are TRBV29-1 and TRBJ2-7; 8 bases map to TRBD1. The trim removed 4 bases at V and 7 bases at J, leaving 9 bases unmatched. This CDR3 is 13 amino acids long. CDR1 is SQVTM and CDR2 is ANQGSEA in the germline V gene. CDR3 in amino acids: CSVGGQGTGEQYF. For the CDR3, the DNA is TGCAGCGTTGGCGGACAGGGTACGGGTGAGCAGTACTTC.

This clone was seen a few times. This chain links TRBV6-1 with TRBJ1-5; the match to TRBD1 covers 11 bases. This CDR3 contains 15 residues. Germline assignment: CDR1 MNHNS and CDR2 SASEGT. V dropped 7 bases and J dropped 5; count of bases not matched to a gene: 7. The CDR3 is CASTTRTGGYQPQHF. As DNA, the CDR3 is TGTGCCAGCACCACTCGGACAGGGGGCTATCAGCCCCAGCATTTT.

This chain uses TRBV6-6 with TRBJ1-2; D ambiguous. Trimming took off 5 bases at V and 4 bases at J, with 14 bases between the two ends. Germline assignment: CDR1 MNHNY and CDR2 SVGAGI (reference sequence). The CDR3 has 14 residues. This CDR3 reads CASSVAEILYGYTF. In nucleotides, the CDR3 is TGTGCCAGCAGTGTGGCAGAAATACTCTATGGCTACACCTTC.

The chain links TRBV6-6 to TRBJ2-2; TRBD1 matches at 8 bases. The CDR3 covers 18 residues. Germline V gene lookup returns CDR1 MNHNY and CDR2 SVGAGI (reference sequence). Trimming removed 5 bases from V and 0 bases from J; junction bases left unmatched: 11. CDR3 loop: CASSRKTGEVTNTGELFF. In DNA form, the CDR3 reads TGTGCCAGCAGTCGAAAGACAGGGGAGGTTACGAACACCGGGGAGCTGTTTTTT.

The V call is TRBV25-1, the J call TRBJ2-2; the D gene is possibly TRBD2 (6 bases). The CDR3 loop spans 15 amino acids. V lost 1 base, J lost 5 bases, and 11 bases lay in between. CDR1 is MGHDK, CDR2 SYGVNS, per germline. CDR3 amino acids: CASSESTGLTGELFF. The CDR3 nucleotides are TGTGCCAGCAGTGAATCTACAGGACTAACCGGGGAGCTGTTTTTT.

This chain uses TRBV7-2 with TRBJ1-5; D is unclear. Germline-derived CDR1 and CDR2 are SGHTA and FQGNSA. The CDR3 has 13 residues. V lost 2 bases, J lost 8 bases, and 10 bases lay in between. The CDR3 here is CASSLSRGEPQHF. The CDR3 DNA reads TGTGCCAGCAGCTTATCTCGCGGGGAGCCCCAGCATTTT.

V and J are TRBV7-8 and TRBJ2-1; D is unclear. The CDR3 totals 14 residues. Germline-derived CDR1 and CDR2 are SGHVS and FQNEAQ. V was pared by 2 bases and J by 6 bases, with 11 bases between. The DNA for the CDR3 is TGTGCCAGCAGCTTAAAGGGTTCGATCAATGAGCAGTTCTTC. Its protein product is CASSLKGSINEQFF.

V gene TRBV2 combines with J gene TRBJ1-2; no definite D call. The germline V gene encodes CDR1 SNHLY and CDR2 FYNNEI. V lost 6 bases, J lost 3 bases, and 17 bases lay in between. This CDR3 is 15 amino acids long. CDR3 sequence reads: CASRRAPSPDYGYTF. In DNA, the CDR3 is TGTGCCAGCAGACGTGCCCCATCGCCTGACTATGGCTACACCTTC. Full variable domain (rest looked up from reference TRBV2 and TRBJ1-2): EPEVTQTPSHQVTQMGQEVILRCVPISNHLYFYWYRQILGQKVEFLVSFYNNEISEKSEIFDDQFSVERPDGSNFTLKIRSTKLEDSAMYFCASRRAPSPDYGYTFGSGTRLTVV.

This clone was seen a single time. The J gene is TRBJ1-2, the V gene TRBV12-3 or TRBV12-4; 11 bases are shared with TRBD1. Trimming removed 4 bases from V and 7 bases from J; junction bases left unmatched: 2. The CDR3 totals 13 residues. The CDR3 bases are TGTGCCAGCAGTTGGGACAGGGGGGCTGGCTACACCTTC. It codes for CASSWDRGAGYTF.

This chain's CDR3 is CASSRTGDGYTF. CDR3 coding DNA: TGTGCCAGCAGCCGCACGGGGGACGGCTACACCTTC. The rearrangement joins TRBV5-5 to TRBJ1-2, with a tentative D call TRBD1 (5 bases). Germline loops: CDR1 SGHKS, CDR2 YYEKEE (reference sequence). The CDR3 extends over 12 amino acids. V lost 4 bases to trimming and J lost 8 bases, with 12 bases between them.

The rearrangement joins TRBV27 to TRBJ1-1; 9 bases line up with TRBD1. Losses at the gene ends were 3 bases for V and 9 bases for J; bases not matched to a gene: 8. CDR3 length equals 14 residues. Germline V gives CDR1 MNHEY, CDR2 SMNVEV (reference sequence). The CDR3 spells CASSFRTGASKAFF. CDR3 DNA sequence: TGTGCCAGCAGTTTCCGGACAGGGGCCTCTAAAGCTTTCTTT.

The DNA of the CDR3 is TGTGCCAGCAGCTTGGGTGGCGGGGGGCCCCTCACAGATACGCAGTATTTT. It is translated as CASSLGGGGPLTDTQYF. V usage is TRBV5-4 and J usage is TRBJ2-3, with 8 bases that match TRBD2. With V trimmed by 0 bases and J by 2 bases, 8 bases remained unmatched. Germline V lookup: CDR1 SGHNT, CDR2 YYREEE (reference sequence). The CDR3 spans 17 residues.

V and J are TRBV4-1 and TRBJ1-1; TRBD1 agrees at 7 bases. J was trimmed by 4 bases and V by 4 bases; bases with no gene match: 12. Germline V gene sequence: CDR1 MGHRA, CDR2 YSYEKL. There are 16 residues in the CDR3. CDR3 loop: CASSRATGLSSTEAFF. The CDR3 DNA reads as TGCGCCAGCAGCCGAGCGACAGGGCTCTCGAGCACTGAAGCTTTCTTT.

The chain combines TRBV4-3 with TRBJ1-1; 7 bases match TRBD1. This CDR3 has 15 amino acids. CDR1 LGHNA and CDR2 YSLEER come from the germline V gene. The V segment lost 1 base and the J segment 0 bases; nucleotides outside the gene matches: 2. CDR3 nucleotide sequence: TGCGCCAGCAGCCAAGGAGGGGGCTTGAACACTGAAGCTTTCTTT. It specifies CASSQGGGLNTEAFF.

The chain uses TRBV5-1 and TRBJ1-4; 11 bases line up with TRBD1. CDR3 length equals 16 residues. Germline CDR1 SGHRS, CDR2 YFSETQ. Trimming removed 4 bases from V and 4 bases from J; junction bases left unmatched: 6. The CDR3 bases are TGCGCCAGCAGCGAGGACAGGGGGCGCATTAATGAAAAACTGTTTTTT. Its translation: CASSEDRGRINEKLFF.